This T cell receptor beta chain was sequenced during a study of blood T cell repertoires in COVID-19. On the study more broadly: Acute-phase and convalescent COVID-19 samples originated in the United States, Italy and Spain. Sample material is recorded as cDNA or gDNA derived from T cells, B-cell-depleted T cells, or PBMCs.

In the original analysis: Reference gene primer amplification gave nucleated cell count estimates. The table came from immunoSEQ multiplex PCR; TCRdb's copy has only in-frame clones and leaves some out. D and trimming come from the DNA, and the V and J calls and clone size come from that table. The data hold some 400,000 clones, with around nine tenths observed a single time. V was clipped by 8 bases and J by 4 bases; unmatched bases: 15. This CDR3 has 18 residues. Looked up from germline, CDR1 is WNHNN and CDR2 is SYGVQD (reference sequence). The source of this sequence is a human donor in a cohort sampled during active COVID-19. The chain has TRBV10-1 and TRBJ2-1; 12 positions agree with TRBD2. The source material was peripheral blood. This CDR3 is CASPRFSSGGGPYNEQFF. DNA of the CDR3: TGCGCCAGCCCCAGGTTCTCTAGCGGGGGGGGACCGTACAATGAGCAGTTCTTC.